This T cell receptor (beta chain) was found in a study of blood T cell repertoires in COVID-19. About the research overall: The origin of the acute and convalescent COVID-19 samples was the United States, Italy and Spain. Sources were T cells, B-cell-depleted T cells, or PBMCs; the material itself was cDNA or gDNA.

The repertoire was sequenced with immunoSEQ multiplex PCR; TCRdb's copy has only in-frame clones and lacks some. The table has roughly 140,000 clones, 65% to 90% seen once. The origin of this receptor is a woman between 50 and 59 years old in a cohort sampled during active or convalescent COVID-19. Sequencing was done on a sample of peripheral blood.

The CDR3 here is CAWSVLNGNQPQHF. In DNA form, the CDR3 reads TGTGCCTGGAGTGTACTGAACGGCAATCAGCCCCAGCATTTT. The chain is built from TRBV30 and TRBJ1-5; D is unclear. Germline CDR1 reads GTSNPN; CDR2 reads SVGIG (reference sequence). Trimming removed 0 bases from V and 2 bases from J, with 8 bases in between. The CDR3 covers 14 residues.